This T cell receptor (beta chain) originates from a study of T-cell reconstitution after alpha-beta-depleted transplantation in children. Unique molecular identifiers featured in how the TCRbeta library was prepared. Each CDR3 protein is one row after TCRdb ran MiXCR on the PCR reads. The sample has over 550,000 distinct CDR3 sequences, approximately 10% seen once. Sequencing was performed on PBMCs from the stem cell graft donor, taken from the stem cell graft. The clonotype comes from a human donor who donated a stem cell graft to a child with acute myeloid leukemia.

The CDR3 nucleotides read TGTGCCAGCAGCGCCGACCCCCTGTCAGACGCCCTAGCCAAAAACATTCAGTACTTC. Translated: CASSADPLSDALAKNIQYF. This sequence joins TRBV9 and TRBJ2-4; no firm D call. The CDR3 runs to 19 residues. Germline values: CDR1 SGDLS, CDR2 YYNGEE. V was shortened by 3 bases and J by 0 bases, with 22 bases between the two germline ends.